The 22 T cell receptor beta chains in this list originate from one sample, sequenced in a study of radiotherapy plus CTLA-4 blockade in lung cancer (dated by TCRdb to the late 2010s). The library was generated by the immunoSEQ multiplex PCR assay. This immuneACCESS table, as held by TCRdb, lists in-frame sequences with V and J called but not all clones. Of the missing ones, under half trace to an unresolved V gene in checked studies; the others have no known cause. A total of 35,000 to 40,000 clones appear in this sample, about two thirds of them only once. The ten biggest clones cover approximately 10% of the sample. The specimen comprised peripheral blood, sampled from a patient treated with radiotherapy plus ipilimumab. The origin of the receptors is a human donor with non-small cell lung cancer who had stable disease on radiotherapy plus ipilimumab.

The CDR3 coding sequence is TGCGCCAGCAGCCTGTATCCGGACAGGGGGCAGCCCCAGCATTTT. Protein: CASSLYPDRGQPQHF. The chain recombines TRBV4-1 with TRBJ1-5, with TRBD1 identical over 10 bases. CDR3 length: 15 residues. Germline CDR1 and CDR2: MGHRA and YSYEKL. The J segment lost 7 bases and the V segment lost 4 bases, leaving 7 bases of the junction unmatched.

The V call is TRBV6-1, the J call TRBJ2-2; D gene ambiguous. Germline CDR1 is MNHNS and CDR2 is SASEGT. V was pared by 6 bases and J by 1 base, with 12 bases between. CDR3 length equals 15 residues. Here the CDR3 reads CASRVTELNTGELFF. The CDR3 DNA reads TGTGCCAGCAGAGTAACAGAGCTGAACACCGGGGAGCTGTTTTTT.

The V call is TRBV6-1, the J call TRBJ2-5; 7 bases align to TRBD2. This CDR3 contains 14 residues. Germline assignment: CDR1 MNHNS and CDR2 SASEGT. Unmatched junction bases numbered 6, after V lost 3 bases and J lost 5 bases. Here the CDR3 DNA reads TGTGCCAGCAGTGATTCACTAGCGTGGGAGACCCAGTACTTC. Protein: CASSDSLAWETQYF.

This clone showed up just once. The J gene is TRBJ2-5, the V gene TRBV15, with 7 bases fitting TRBD1. The CDR3 has 16 residues. The germline gives CDR1 LNHNV, CDR2 YYDKDF (reference sequence). V trimming: 7 bases; J trimming: 1 base; junction bases outside the gene matches: 12. The CDR3, as DNA: TGTGCCACCACCCCGACCACTAGACAGGGCCAAGAGACCCAGTACTTC. Translated, it gives CATTPTTRQGQETQYF.

The chain joins TRBV7-2 to TRBJ2-7; 10 bases match TRBD1. After removal of 5 bases from V and 5 bases from J, the junction contained 9 bases not matched to a gene. The CDR3 length is 15 residues. Looked up from germline, CDR1 is SGHTA and CDR2 is FQGNSA. This CDR3 is CASSASGTGAHEQYF. The DNA of the CDR3 is TGTGCCAGCAGCGCCTCCGGGACAGGGGCACACGAGCAGTACTTC.

This clone was seen just once. V is TRBV30 and J is TRBJ2-2; the D gene is possibly TRBD1 (5 bases). The CDR3 spans 14 residues. Trimming cost V 2 bases and J 5 bases, with 12 bases left between them. Germline loops: CDR1 GTSNPN, CDR2 SVGIG (reference sequence). In nucleotides, the CDR3 is TGTGCCTGGAGTCAGGCAGGGTGGACCGGGGAGCTGTTTTTT. This translates into CAWSQAGWTGELFF. The entire variable domain, with the rest obtained from reference TRBV30 and TRBJ2-2, is as follows: SQTIHQWPATLVQPVGSPLSLECTVEGTSNPNLYWYRQAAGRGLQLLFYSVGIGQISSEVPQNLSASRPQDRQFILSSKKLLLSDSGFYLCAWSQAGWTGELFFGEGSRLTVL.

The rearrangement links TRBV2 to TRBJ2-7; perhaps TRBD1 as D (5 bases). V was clipped by 1 base and J by 8 bases, with 12 bases between them. CDR1 and CDR2 (germline): SNHLY, FYNNEI. CDR3 size: 13 residues. The CDR3 sequence is CASSEGGRAQQYF. For the CDR3, the DNA is TGTGCCAGCAGTGAAGGGGGCAGGGCCCAGCAGTACTTC.

V and J are TRBV7-8 and TRBJ2-7; tentative D call: TRBD2 (5 bases). The V gene's germline CDR1 is SGHVS and CDR2 FQNEAQ. V was pared by 4 bases and J by 4 bases, with 14 bases between. The CDR3 covers 14 residues. The CDR3 nucleotides are TGTGCCAGCAGCTCAAGCGCGAGGAGGTACGAGCAGTACTTC. It encodes CASSSSARRYEQYF.

This clone was counted only a few times. This chain links TRBV28 with TRBJ2-7; D unresolved. Germline CDR1 MDHEN, CDR2 SYDVKM. The CDR3 extends over 11 amino acids. Trimming took 1 base from V and 6 from J, leaving 4 bases between them. In nucleotides, the CDR3 is TGTGCCAGCAGTTTATTGCGCGAGCAGTACTTC. This sequence encodes CASSLLREQYF.

The J gene is TRBJ1-1, the V gene TRBV19; weak D call: TRBD1 (6 bases). Trimming left V 4 bases short and J 5 bases short, with 14 bases between. The CDR3 is 14 amino acids. Germline CDR1 and CDR2: LNHDA and SQIVND (reference sequence). CDR3 in amino acids: CASSRGPLRTEAFF. The CDR3 coding sequence is TGTGCCAGTAGTAGGGGGCCCTTGAGGACTGAAGCTTTCTTT.

This clone occurred a few times. V and J are TRBV4-3 and TRBJ2-3, with 7 bases identical to TRBD2. The junction had 11 bases not matched to a gene; V was cut back by 0 bases and J by 5 bases. Germline V gives CDR1 LGHNA, CDR2 YSLEER. The CDR3 sequence is 17 residues long. Written as DNA, the CDR3 is TGCGCCAGCAGCCAAGATTTTTCGGCAGGGAGGGGAGATACGCAGTATTTT. Translating gives CASSQDFSAGRGDTQYF.

The chain links TRBV20-1 to TRBJ1-1; the D is unclear. Germline CDR1 DFQATT, CDR2 SNEGSKA (reference sequence). The CDR3 totals 11 residues. V lost 3 bases, J lost 5 bases, and 7 bases lay in between. CDR3 DNA sequence: TGCAGTGCTAGCCGACTTACTGAAGCTTTCTTT. It is translated as CSASRLTEAFF.

This chain uses TRBV13 with TRBJ2-1; 7 bases are shared with TRBD2. Unmatched junction bases numbered 9, after V lost 5 bases and J lost 2 bases. The germline gives CDR1 PRHDT, CDR2 FYEKMQ (reference sequence). The CDR3 has 16 amino acids. The CDR3 is CASSRPGGGPYNEQFF. The CDR3 DNA sequence: TGTGCCAGCAGCCGCCCTGGCGGGGGACCCTACAATGAGCAGTTCTTC.

The chain employs TRBV15 and TRBJ1-5, with 10 bases lining up with TRBD1. Trimming at V came to 6 bases and at J to 7 bases, leaving 6 bases not matched to a gene. CDR1 and CDR2 (germline): LNHNV, YYDKDF (reference sequence). The CDR3 has 14 residues. In DNA form, the CDR3 reads TGTGCCACCAGAAAGACAGGGGGCATACAGCCCCAGCATTTT. Protein product: CATRKTGGIQPQHF.

The V and J genes are TRBV2 and TRBJ1-2; D remains ambiguous. The CDR3 spans 13 residues. Germline CDR1 is SNHLY and CDR2 is FYNNEI. V gave up 1 base and J gave up 3 bases, with 6 bases separating them. The CDR3 region is CASSEGGDYGYTF. For the CDR3, the DNA is TGTGCCAGCAGTGAAGGTGGAGACTATGGCTACACCTTC.

V usage is TRBV2 and J usage is TRBJ1-5; D is perhaps TRBD1 (5 bases). There are 15 residues in the CDR3. The V end was cut by 4 bases, the J end by 4 bases, with 14 bases between. CDR1 is SNHLY and CDR2 is FYNNEI in the germline V gene. DNA of the CDR3: TGTGCCAGCAGTGCCAGTTTCGGGGGGAATCAGCCCCAGCATTTT. Its protein is CASSASFGGNQPQHF.

The chain uses TRBV29-1 and TRBJ1-1; perhaps TRBD1 as D (6 bases). Trimming removed 3 bases from V and 5 bases from J, with 13 bases in between. Germline lookup yields CDR1 SQVTM and CDR2 ANQGSEA. This CDR3 has 13 amino acids. In DNA form, the CDR3 reads TGCAGCGTTGAGCAGGGGTCGGGGACTGAAGCTTTCTTT. Translating it yields CSVEQGSGTEAFF.

The chain employs TRBV5-1 and TRBJ2-5; 9 bases are a match to TRBD2. The CDR3 runs to 15 residues. Losses at the gene ends were 0 bases for V and 3 bases for J; bases not matched to a gene: 3. CDR1 SGHRS and CDR2 YFSETQ come from the germline V gene. DNA of the CDR3: TGCGCCAGCAGCTTGGGACTAGCGGAGAAAGAGACCCAGTACTTC. Translating gives CASSLGLAEKETQYF.

In its sample, this clone was seen once. This rearrangement joins TRBV7-9 to TRBJ2-7; D might be TRBD2 (5 bases). V gave up 4 bases and J gave up 7 bases, with 26 bases separating them. Germline V gene sequence: CDR1 SEHNR, CDR2 FQNEAQ (reference sequence). This CDR3 comprises 17 residues. The CDR3 nucleotides are TGTGCCAGCAGCTCCCGCCCTTCCCGGGAAACGAATAGTGAGCAGTACTTC. It translates to CASSSRPSRETNSEQYF.

This chain uses TRBV6-1 with TRBJ2-3; 9 nucleotides match TRBD1. V trimming: 6 bases; J trimming: 9 bases; junction bases outside the gene matches: 10. The CDR3 runs 14 residues. Germline V gene data show CDR1 as MNHNS and CDR2 as SASEGT. DNA of the CDR3: TGTGCCAGCAGAGGGACAGGGATGGCCAGGACGCAGTATTTT. Amino acids: CASRGTGMARTQYF.

The gene calls are TRBV4-3 and TRBJ2-5; 12 bases line up with TRBD1. The CDR3 has 17 amino acids. Germline trimming cut 4 bases from V and 4 bases from J; bases unmatched to any gene: 10. Germline V gene lookup returns CDR1 LGHNA and CDR2 YSLEER. CDR3 DNA sequence: TGCGCCAGCAGCCGGGGACAGGGGGCTCAGAGGGCAGAGACCCAGTACTTC. The encoded protein is CASSRGQGAQRAETQYF.

This chain connects TRBV7-2 to TRBJ1-1; tentative D call: TRBD1 (5 bases). The germline CDR1 and CDR2 sequences are SGHTA and FQGNSA. V was shortened by 4 bases and J by 4 bases, with 22 bases between the two germline ends. This CDR3 is built from 17 residues. CDR3 in amino acids: CASSSLGSGTPSTEAFF. In DNA, the CDR3 is TGTGCCAGCAGCTCTTTAGGGAGCGGGACCCCATCCACTGAAGCTTTCTTT.